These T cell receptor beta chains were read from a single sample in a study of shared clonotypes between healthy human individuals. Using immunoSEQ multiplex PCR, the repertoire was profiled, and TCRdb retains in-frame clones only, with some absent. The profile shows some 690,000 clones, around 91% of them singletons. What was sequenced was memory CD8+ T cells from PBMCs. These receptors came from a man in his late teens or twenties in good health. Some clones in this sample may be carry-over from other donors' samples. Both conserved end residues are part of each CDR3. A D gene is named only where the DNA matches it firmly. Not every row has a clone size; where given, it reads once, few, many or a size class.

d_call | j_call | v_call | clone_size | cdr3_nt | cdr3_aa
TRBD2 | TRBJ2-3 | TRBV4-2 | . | TGTGCCAGCAGCCAAGATCCCGGGGAGCGGGAGAGTATAACAGATACGCAGTATTTT | CASSQDPGERESITDTQYF
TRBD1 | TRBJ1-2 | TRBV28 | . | TGTGCCAGCAGTCCGGCCAGGGGGCGCTTGGATGGCTACACCTTC | CASSPARGRLDGYTF
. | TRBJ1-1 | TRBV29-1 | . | TGCAGCGCCTTACAAGACACTGAAGCTTTCTTT | CSALQDTEAFF
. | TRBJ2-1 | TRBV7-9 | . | TGTGCCAGCAGAACAGGACGGGGGTACAATGAGCAGTTCTTC | CASRTGRGYNEQFF
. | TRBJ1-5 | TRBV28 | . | TGTGCCAGCAGTTTTTACGGTAGCAATCAGCCCCAGCATTTT | CASSFYGSNQPQHF
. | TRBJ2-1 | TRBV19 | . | TGTGCCAGTAGTGTACGAGGGCGATACAATGAGCAGTTCTTC | CASSVRGRYNEQFF
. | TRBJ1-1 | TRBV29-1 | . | TGCAGCCCGCGGCTCAGGTCCAAAGCTGAAGCTTTCTTT | CSPRLRSKAEAFF
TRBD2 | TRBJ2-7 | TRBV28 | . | TGTGCCAGCAGTCCTCTAGCGGGAGACGGGCAGTACTTC | CASSPLAGDGQYF
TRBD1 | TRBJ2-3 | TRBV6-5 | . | TGTGCCAGCAGTTACGGGACAGGGGGTACAGATACGCAGTATTTT | CASSYGTGGTDTQYF
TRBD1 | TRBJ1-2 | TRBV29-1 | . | TGCAGCGTTGTGGCTTGGACAGGGGACTATGGCTACACCTTC | CSVVAWTGDYGYTF
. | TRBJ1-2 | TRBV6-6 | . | TGTGCCAGCACCGCCACCGACCCGGGCGTAGTAGGCGGCTACACCTTC | CASTATDPGVVGGYTF
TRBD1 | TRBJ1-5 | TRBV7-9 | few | TGTGCCAGCAGCGAGGACAGGGCTGGCCAGCCCCAGCATTTT | CASSEDRAGQPQHF
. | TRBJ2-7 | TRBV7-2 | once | TGTGCCAGCAGCTTCGCAGTGGGACTCGGGCAAACCTACGAGCAGTACTTC | CASSFAVGLGQTYEQYF
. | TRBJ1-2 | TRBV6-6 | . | TGTGCCAGCAGTTACATGATCGGACGTAATTATGGCTACACCTTC | CASSYMIGRNYGYTF
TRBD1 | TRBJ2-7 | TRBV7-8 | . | TGTGCCAGCAGCTCCGTCCGGGACAGAGGGTCCTACGAGCAGTACTTC | CASSSVRDRGSYEQYF
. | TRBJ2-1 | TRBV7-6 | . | TGTGCCAGCAGCCCCTGGGACCAAGACAATGAGCAGTTCTTC | CASSPWDQDNEQFF
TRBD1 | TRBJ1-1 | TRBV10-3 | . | TGTGCCATCAGTGAGTCGGGGACAGATACTGAAGCTTTCTTT | CAISESGTDTEAFF
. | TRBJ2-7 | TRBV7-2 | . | TGTGCCAGCAGCCTTAAGGGACGAGAATCGGGGTACGAGCAGTACTTC | CASSLKGRESGYEQYF
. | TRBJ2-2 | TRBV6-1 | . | TGTGCCCGTGGGGTCCCGAACACCGGGGAGCTGTTTTTT | CARGVPNTGELFF
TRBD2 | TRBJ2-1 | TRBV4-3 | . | TGCGCCAGCAGCCAAGACCCGAGCGGGAGGGCCGTGGGGAATGAGCAGTTCTTC | CASSQDPSGRAVGNEQFF
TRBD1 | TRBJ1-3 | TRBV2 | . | TGTGCCAGCAGTGGGGACAGGGGTGGAAACACCATATATTTT | CASSGDRGGNTIYF
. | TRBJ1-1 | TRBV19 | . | TGTGCCAGTAGTACGCCCCTCTGGGATACTAACACTGAAGCTTTCTTT | CASSTPLWDTNTEAFF
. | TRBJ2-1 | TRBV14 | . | TGTGCCAGCAGCCCCACTGGGACGGCGGGCTCCAATGAGCAGTTCTTC | CASSPTGTAGSNEQFF
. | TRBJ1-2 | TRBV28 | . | TGTGCCAGCAGTTTAACACAGTTCTCCTTCTATGGCTACACCTTC | CASSLTQFSFYGYTF
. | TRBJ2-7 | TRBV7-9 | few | TGTGCCAGCAGCTCCACCACAGCCTACGAGCAGTACTTC | CASSSTTAYEQYF
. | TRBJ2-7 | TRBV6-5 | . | TGTGCCAGCAGGAAACATCCGTACGAGCAGTACTTC | CASRKHPYEQYF
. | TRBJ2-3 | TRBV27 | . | TGTGCCAGCGGGGGGCTACGTGCCGGAGATACGCAGTATTTT | CASGGLRAGDTQYF
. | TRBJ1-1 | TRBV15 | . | TGTGCCACCAGCAGGGAAAAACAGGGAGGGTACACTGAAGCTTTCTTT | CATSREKQGGYTEAFF
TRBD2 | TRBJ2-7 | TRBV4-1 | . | TGCGCCAGCAGCCCACGGAGTGAGGCTAGCGGCTACGAGCAGTACTTC | CASSPRSEASGYEQYF
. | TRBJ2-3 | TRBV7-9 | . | TGTGCCAGCAGCTTAGCGCGACAAGGCGGCGATACGCAGTATTTT | CASSLARQGGDTQYF
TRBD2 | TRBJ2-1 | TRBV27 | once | TGTGCCAGCAGTAGCGGGAATGCCTACAATGAGCAGTTCTTC | CASSSGNAYNEQFF
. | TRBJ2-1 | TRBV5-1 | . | TGCGCCAGCAGCTTGGGACTAGTCAGAAATGAGCAGTTCTTC | CASSLGLVRNEQFF
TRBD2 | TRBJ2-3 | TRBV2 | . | TGTGCCAGCAGTGAAGCTAGCGGGAGCAAGGATACGCAGTATTTT | CASSEASGSKDTQYF
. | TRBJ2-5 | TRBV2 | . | TGTGCCAGCAGTGACGGTAGTCATCGAGAGACCCAGTACTTC | CASSDGSHRETQYF
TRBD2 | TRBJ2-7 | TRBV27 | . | TGTGCCAGCCGCTCGGGACTAGCGGGAATCTACGAGCAGTACTTC | CASRSGLAGIYEQYF
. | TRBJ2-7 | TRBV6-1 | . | TGTGCCGGTGCTGAGCGGCCCCACGAGCAGTACTTC | CAGAERPHEQYF
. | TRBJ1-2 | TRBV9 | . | TGTGCCAGCACGTGGGGGCAGCTTAACTATGGCTACACCTTC | CASTWGQLNYGYTF
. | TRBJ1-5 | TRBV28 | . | TGTGCCAGCAGTTTCCGAGGATCTAGATATAGCAATCAGCCCCAGCATTTT | CASSFRGSRYSNQPQHF
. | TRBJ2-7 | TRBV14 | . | TGTGCCAGCAGCCAAGAACCAGGGTTGGCCGAGCAGTACTTC | CASSQEPGLAEQYF
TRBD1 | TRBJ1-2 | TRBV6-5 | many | TGTGCCAGCAGCCTTGGACAGGGGAATTCTGGCTACACCTTC | CASSLGQGNSGYTF
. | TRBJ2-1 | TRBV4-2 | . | TGTGCCACCACTTCCATGAGGGATAACAATGAGCAGTTCTTC | CATTSMRDNNEQFF